This T cell receptor (beta chain) was captured in a study of cytomegalovirus exposure and HLA in healthy donors. Study summary: Approximately 80 million unique TCRs, all from HLA-typed donors, were included in an early release of the data. General observations from the study: Reportedly, TCR beta sequences accurately predicted HLA-A and HLA-B alleles in most subjects. In all likelihood, a cluster of highly shared sequence variants was a sequencing artifact. Association of a missense DCLRE1C variant with TCR beta V- and J-gene trimming was reported in a later analysis.

The V end was cut by 5 bases, the J end by 10 bases, with 12 bases between. CDR1 is LNHNV and CDR2 is YYDKDF in the germline V gene (reference sequence). The CDR3 loop spans 13 amino acids. 13 Jbeta primers and 60 Vbeta primers were used for the PCR. Measured with immunoSEQ multiplex PCR; TCRdb has only the in-frame clones, and not every one. Found here are 150,000 to 200,000 clones, roughly 83% of them singletons; the top ten hold 0.8% to 1.3%. This clone was found once. Its target is unknown. The V and J genes are TRBV15 and TRBJ1-6; possibly TRBD1 for D (5 bases). The sample comprised PBMCs. The clonotype originates from a young man in good health and CMV-seronegative. The CDR3 is CATSSRVGSPLHF. The DNA for the CDR3 is TGTGCCACCAGCTCCAGGGTAGGCTCACCCCTCCACTTT.